This TCR beta chain was identified during a study of blood T cells in healthy people across ages. PCR was performed a second time for about 6 to 11 cycles using a sample-barcoded 5' primer and a J-beta primer mix. Every cDNA molecule carried a tag from a template-switch adaptor bearing 12 random nucleotides. TCRdb analysed the 5' RACE reads with MiXCR anew, one entry per CDR3 protein. The sample lists about 1,500,000 distinct CDR3 sequences, roughly 27% occurring once. This clonotype was observed at least ten times. The antigen is not known. An end of the junction differs from the germline gene, which may be a read error. This CDR3 has 11 amino acids. Per the germline V gene, CDR1 is SGHRS and CDR2 is YFSETQ. Study results and caveats: Versus aged donors, long-lived donors had higher diversity and more naive CD4+ cells.

The gene calls are TRBV5-1 and TRBJ2-7; no clear D. This sequence originates from a woman aged 30 to 39 in good health. Sequenced: blood. CDR3 in amino acids: CASSPSGEQYF. The CDR3 DNA reads TGTGCCAGCAGCCCGTCCGGCGAGCAGTACTTC.